This record covers a single TCR beta chain. This record belongs to a study of blood T cell repertoires in COVID-19. Whole-study context: Samples came from the United States, Italy and Spain, spanning acute and convalescent COVID-19. In each case, the material was cDNA or gDNA derived from T cells, B-cell-depleted T cells, or PBMCs.

With 7 bases removed from V and 6 bases from J, the gap between germline ends came to 15 bases. The CDR3 consists of 13 residues. The germline CDR1 and CDR2 sequences are SQVTM and ANQGSEA. While infection was still active, Seattle patients were enrolled and then followed longitudinally. As handled by the study authors: From reference gene primer amplification, estimates of nucleated cell counts were derived. Libraries were prepared by immunoSEQ multiplex PCR; TCRdb keeps only in-frame clonotypes and omits some of them. The DNA gave D and trimming, while V, J and clone size come from that table. This sample carries roughly 160,000 clones, about 82% of them seen once, and the ten largest clones take around 8.4%.

V usage is TRBV29-1 and J usage is TRBJ2-2, with D possibly being TRBD2 (7 bases). Sequencing was performed on peripheral blood. The receptor was derived from a woman of 80 years or more with COVID-19, enrolled during active disease. CDR3 nucleotide sequence: TGCAGCGCCCGCGGGGGCGGGTCCGGGGAGCTGTTTTTT. Residues: CSARGGGSGELFF.